This T cell receptor beta chain was identified during a study of siplizumab effects on memory and regulatory T cells. Measured with immunoSEQ multiplex PCR; TCRdb has only the in-frame clones, and not every one. This sample has some 100,000 clones; 91% occur once, and the top ten carry about 2.6%. Germline V gene data show CDR1 as MNHEY and CDR2 as SMNVEV (reference sequence). Trimming removed 3 bases at V and 4 bases at J, with 12 bases between. The CDR3 consists of 14 residues. A word on this clone: Its antigen is unidentified.

Study-level results: Mappable alloreactive CD4+ clones were on average around 69% Treg-derived with siplizumab, around 30% in controls. Memory cells seemed less diverse than naive T cells, which also seemed major contributors to the alloresponse. Naive-or-memory phenotypes were unassignable for roughly 75-97% of proliferating CD4+ or CD8+ clones. Siplizumab significantly decreased alloreactive sequences from unstimulated CD4+ memory cells.

The chain carries TRBV27 and TRBJ1-1; tentative D call: TRBD1 (5 bases). Sequencing was performed on CD4+ T cells sorted from blood. The receptor's source is a human donor in good health. Some clones in this sample may be carry-over from other donors' samples. The CDR3 sequence: CASSFTGLATEAFF. CDR3 DNA sequence: TGTGCCAGCAGTTTTACAGGTTTAGCCACTGAAGCTTTCTTT.